The 18 T cell receptor beta chains below all came from one sample that was sequenced in a study of cytomegalovirus exposure and HLA in healthy donors (dated by TCRdb to about 2017). Libraries were made using the immunoSEQ multiplex PCR assay. The multiplex PCR relied on a mix of 60 forward primers for TCR Vbeta segments and 13 reverse primers for TCR Jbeta segments. TCRdb took over this immuneACCESS table, retaining in-frame rearrangements with V and J assigned. Such tables are incomplete; in checked studies, under half of the missing clones stem from an unresolved V gene, and the remainder is unexplained. The sample table contains around 100,000 clones; only one count was recorded for 78% of them. 4.1% of the sample belongs to the ten largest clones. Sequencing was carried out using PBMCs. These receptor sequences come from a woman between 35 and 50 years old in good health and CMV-seropositive.

This chain links TRBV6-5 with TRBJ2-1, with a tentative D call TRBD1 (6 bases). V gave up 7 bases and J gave up 0 bases, with 13 bases separating them. The germline gives CDR1 MNHEY, CDR2 SVGAGI. CDR3 length: 15 amino acids. Written as DNA, the CDR3 is TGTGCCAGCACAAGGACAGCTAGCTCCTACAATGAGCAGTTCTTC. As protein: CASTRTASSYNEQFF.

The rearrangement joins TRBV15 to TRBJ2-7, with TRBD2 as a possible D gene (7 bases). Per the germline V gene, CDR1 is LNHNV and CDR2 is YYDKDF (reference sequence). V lost 6 bases to trimming and J lost 2 bases, with 14 bases between them. This CDR3 comprises 14 residues. The CDR3 bases are TGTGCCACCAGGTTGTCGGGGGGCCCCTACGAGCAGTACTTC. This gives the protein CATRLSGGPYEQYF. Filled out from reference TRBV15 and TRBJ2-7, the complete variable domain reads DAMVIQNPRYQVTQFGKPVTLSCSQTLNHNVMYWYQQKSSQAPKLLFHYYDKDFNNEADTPDNFQSRRPNTSFCFLDIRSPGLGDTAMYLCATRLSGGPYEQYFGPGTRLTVT.

The V call is TRBV5-1, the J call TRBJ1-1; D remains ambiguous. The V end was cut by 0 bases, the J end by 0 bases, with 9 bases between. Germline V gives CDR1 SGHRS, CDR2 YFSETQ. The CDR3 length is 15 residues. The CDR3 nucleotides read TGCGCCAGCAGCTTGGGTAAAGGAGTGAACACTGAAGCTTTCTTT. It specifies CASSLGKGVNTEAFF. The whole variable domain, filled in from reference TRBV5-1 and TRBJ1-1, reads KAGVTQTPRYLIKTRGQQVTLSCSPISGHRSVSWYQQTPGQGLQFLFEYFSETQRNKGNFPGRFSGRQFSNSRSEMNVSTLELGDSALYLCASSLGKGVNTEAFFGQGTRLTVV.

Note on this clone: One junction end disagrees with the germline gene, perhaps due to a read error. V gene TRBV11-3 combines with J gene TRBJ2-1; 7 nucleotides line up with TRBD2. CDR3 length equals 17 residues. The V gene's germline CDR1 is SGHNT and CDR2 YENEEA. The CDR3 is CASSSSQGGSWYTEQFF. The CDR3 region has the DNA TGTGCCAGCAGCTCTTCCCAGGGAGGGTCATGGTACACTGAGCAGTTCTTC.

The chain combines TRBV7-2 with TRBJ2-2; a weak D match, TRBD1 (5 bases). Germline assignment: CDR1 SGHTA and CDR2 FQGNSA. The germline V and J ends were trimmed by 7 bases and 3 bases, with 9 bases remaining between them. The CDR3 extends over 13 amino acids. CDR3 bases: TGTGCCAGCAACCCAGGGCACACCGGGGAGCTGTTTTTT. This encodes CASNPGHTGELFF.

A remark on this clone: An end of the junction does not agree with germline; a read error may underlie this. The chain carries TRBV7-9 and TRBJ2-5, with a weak D call TRBD1 (6 bases). This CDR3 has 13 residues. Germline V gives CDR1 SEHNR, CDR2 FQNEAQ (reference sequence). The CDR3: CSSSPSGVETQYF. The CDR3 bases are TGTTCCAGCAGCCCTTCAGGGGTAGAGACCCAGTACTTC.

This clone occurred once. CDR3 residues: CASKTSGPNEQFF. Here the CDR3 DNA reads TGTGCCAGCAAGACTAGCGGTCCCAATGAGCAGTTCTTC. The genes are TRBV2 and TRBJ2-1, with 9 bases identical to TRBD2. The CDR3 length is 13 residues. From germline, CDR1 is SNHLY and CDR2 FYNNEI. V was clipped by 7 bases and J by 6 bases; unmatched bases: 4. The full variable domain, with the rest looked up from reference TRBV2 and TRBJ2-1, is EPEVTQTPSHQVTQMGQEVILRCVPISNHLYFYWYRQILGQKVEFLVSFYNNEISEKSEIFDDQFSVERPDGSNFTLKIRSTKLEDSAMYFCASKTSGPNEQFFGPGTRLTVL.

Of note for this clone: Different DNA sequences within this sample yield the same CDR3. The rearrangement joins TRBV28 to TRBJ1-5; D might be TRBD1 (5 bases). V lost 7 bases and J lost 5, with 9 bases in between. The CDR3 is 12 amino acids. The germline CDR1 and CDR2 sequences are MDHEN and SYDVKM. In DNA, the CDR3 is TGTGCCAGCACAGGGTATTATCAGCCCCAGCATTTT. As protein: CASTGYYQPQHF.

The chain has TRBV15 and TRBJ2-5; 7 nucleotides match TRBD2. The J call is uncertain, as TRBJ2-7 better fits the DNA end. Germline CDR1 and CDR2: LNHNV and YYDKDF (reference sequence). This CDR3 contains 15 residues. CDR3 sequence: CATSRDMGSGNEQYF. The CDR3 DNA follows: TGTGCCACCAGCAGAGATATGGGAAGCGGGAACGAGCAGTACTTC.

As for this clone: At one of its ends the junction is not consistent with the germline gene, which may arise from a read error. The chain is built from TRBV29-1 and TRBJ1-1; no reliable D call. Looked up from germline, CDR1 is SQVTM and CDR2 is ANQGSEA. This CDR3 comprises 14 residues. The CDR3: CSVSRPGLNTGAFF. CDR3 bases: TGCAGCGTTTCGCGACCGGGATTGAACACTGGAGCTTTCTTT.

Details on this clone: A read error may account for a junction end that differs from germline. This rearrangement joins TRBV7-9 to TRBJ2-5; D perhaps matches TRBD1 (5 bases). Germline CDR1 and CDR2: SEHNR and FQNEAQ (reference sequence). This CDR3 contains 12 residues. CDR3 sequence (DNA): TGTTCCAGCAGCCTCGCAGGGGAGACCCAGTACTTC. This codes for CSSSLAGETQYF. The entire variable domain, with the rest obtained from reference TRBV7-9 and TRBJ2-5, is as follows: DTGVSQNPRHKITKRGQNVTFRCDPISEHNRLYWYRQTLGQGPEFLTYFQNEAQLEKSRLLSDRFSAERPKGSFSTLEIQRTEQGDSAMYLCSSSLAGETQYFGPGTRLLVL.

The chain combines TRBV20-1 with TRBJ1-4; possible D gene TRBD1, 5 bases. Germline V gene lookup returns CDR1 DFQATT and CDR2 SNEGSKA (reference sequence). The CDR3 extends over 11 amino acids. V lost 5 bases and J 8 bases, leaving 9 bases between the germline ends. The CDR3 loop is CSAVKGEKLFF. CDR3 sequence (DNA): TGCAGTGCTGTCAAGGGGGAAAAACTGTTTTTT.

The V gene is TRBV18, the J gene TRBJ2-7, with D tentatively TRBD2 (5 bases). There are 13 residues in the CDR3. Trimming shortened V by 2 bases and J by 6 bases, and 11 bases separated the two germline ends. The germline gives CDR1 KGHSH, CDR2 LQKENI. The CDR3 DNA reads TGTGCCAGCTCACCAGAGGATGGAGGCGAGCAGTACTTC. Translated, it gives CASSPEDGGEQYF. The whole variable domain, filled in from reference TRBV18 and TRBJ2-7, reads NAGVMQNPRHLVRRRGQEARLRCSPMKGHSHVYWYRQLPEEGLKFMVYLQKENIIDESGMPKERFSAEFPKEGPSILRIQQVVRGDSAAYFCASSPEDGGEQYFGPGTRLTVT.

The gene calls are TRBV4-2 and TRBJ2-7; D perhaps matches TRBD1 (6 bases). Trimming cost V 4 bases and J 3 bases, with 19 bases left between them. The CDR3 consists of 16 residues. Germline CDR1 is LGHNA and CDR2 is YNFKEQ. This chain's CDR3 is CASSRASRDNGYEQYF. DNA of the CDR3: TGTGCCAGCAGCCGCGCGAGCCGGGACAACGGCTACGAGCAGTACTTC.

The genes are TRBV7-2 and TRBJ1-4; D not resolved. Germline lookup yields CDR1 SGHTA and CDR2 FQGNSA. The CDR3 spans 15 residues. V shed 5 bases and J shed 8 bases, with 18 bases lying between them. CDR3 bases: TGTGCCAGCAGCATCCAGACAAAAGGAGGAGAAAAACTGTTTTTT. Translation gives CASSIQTKGGEKLFF. The whole variable domain, remainder taken from reference TRBV7-2 and TRBJ1-4, is GAGVSQSPSNKVTEKGKDVELRCDPISGHTALYWYRQSLGQGLEFLIYFQGNSAPDKSGLPSDRFSAERTGGSVSTLTIQRTQQEDSAVYLCASSIQTKGGEKLFFGSGTQLSVL.

This rearrangement joins TRBV28 to TRBJ1-5; D may be TRBD1 (6 bases). The ends were cut back, 5 bases at V and 6 bases at J, with 14 bases in the middle. The CDR3 loop spans 14 amino acids. Germline V gene lookup returns CDR1 MDHEN and CDR2 SYDVKM. In nucleotides, the CDR3 is TGTGCCAGCAGTAAAACACAGGGCCCTCAGCCCCAGCATTTT. Its translation: CASSKTQGPQPQHF.

This chain links TRBV18 with TRBJ2-2; 10 bases match TRBD1. Germline V gives CDR1 KGHSH, CDR2 LQKENI. The CDR3 runs to 16 residues. V lost 3 bases to trimming and J lost 5 bases; unmatched junction nucleotides: 6. The CDR3 loop reads CASSPLGTGDTGELFF. As DNA, the CDR3 is TGTGCCAGCTCACCGCTCGGGACAGGGGATACCGGGGAGCTGTTTTTT.

This chain uses TRBV5-1 with TRBJ2-1; D is unclear. Germline-derived CDR1 and CDR2 are SGHRS and YFSETQ. The ends were cut back, 2 bases at V and 4 bases at J, with 16 bases in the middle. The CDR3 is 16 residues long. DNA of the CDR3: TGCGCCAGCAGCTTCTCACTAACTAAAGATTACAATGAGCAGTTCTTC. Encoded protein: CASSFSLTKDYNEQFF.